The sequence of this T cell receptor beta chain was determined in a study of graft-versus-host responses after intestinal transplantation. Turning to this clone: Its specificity is not known.

Data came from immunoSEQ multiplex PCR; TCRdb stores just in-frame clones and leaves some out. The profile shows around 100,000 clones, more than 85% of them singletons. V shed 6 bases and J shed 0 bases, with 5 bases lying between them. This CDR3 is built from 12 residues. Germline loops: CDR1 LGHNT, CDR2 FRNRAP. The clonotype originates from a human donor who received an intestinal transplant. The material sequenced was unstimulated CD8+ T cells sorted from spleen or lymph node cells, taken before intestinal transplant. This chain connects TRBV12-5 to TRBJ1-1; D gene uncertain. The CDR3 coding sequence is TGTGCTAGTGGCCCGGTGAACACTGAAGCTTTCTTT. Translated: CASGPVNTEAFF.